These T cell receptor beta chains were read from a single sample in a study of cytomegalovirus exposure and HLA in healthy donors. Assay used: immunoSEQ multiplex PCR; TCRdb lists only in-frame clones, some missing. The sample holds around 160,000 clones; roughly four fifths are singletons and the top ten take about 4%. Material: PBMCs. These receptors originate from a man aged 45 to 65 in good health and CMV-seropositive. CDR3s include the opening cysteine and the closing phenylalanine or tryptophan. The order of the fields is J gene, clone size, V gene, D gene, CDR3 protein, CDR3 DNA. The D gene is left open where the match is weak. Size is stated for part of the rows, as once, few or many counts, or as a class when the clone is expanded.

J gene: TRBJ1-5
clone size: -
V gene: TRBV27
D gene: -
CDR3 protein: CASSINRYNQPQHF
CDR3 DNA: TGTGCCAGCAGTATCAACAGGTACAATCAGCCCCAGCATTTT

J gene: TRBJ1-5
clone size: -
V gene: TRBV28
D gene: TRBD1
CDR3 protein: CASSSGQSNQPQHF
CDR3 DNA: TGTGCCAGCAGTTCGGGACAGAGCAATCAGCCCCAGCATTTT

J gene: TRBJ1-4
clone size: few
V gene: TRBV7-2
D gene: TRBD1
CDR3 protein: CLGSLCPQLISRQGSLLFF
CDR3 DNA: TGTTTGGGATCTCTGTGCCCCCAGCTTATTAGCCGACAGGGTTCGTTACTGTTTTTT

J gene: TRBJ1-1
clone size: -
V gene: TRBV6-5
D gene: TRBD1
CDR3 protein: CASSSTGLNTEAFF
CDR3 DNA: TGTGCCAGCAGCTCGACAGGGTTGAACACTGAAGCTTTCTTT

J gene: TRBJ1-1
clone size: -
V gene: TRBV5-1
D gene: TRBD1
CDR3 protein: CASNRQGGNTEAFF
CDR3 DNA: TGCGCCAGCAACCGACAGGGCGGGAACACTGAAGCTTTCTTT

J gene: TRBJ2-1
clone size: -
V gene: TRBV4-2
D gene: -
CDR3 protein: CASSQDPQISYNEQFF
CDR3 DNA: TGTGCCAGCAGCCAAGACCCACAGATCTCCTACAATGAGCAGTTCTTC

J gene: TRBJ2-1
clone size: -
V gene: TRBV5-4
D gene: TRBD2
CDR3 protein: CASSRGTSGGNEQFF
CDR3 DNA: TGTGCCAGCAGCCGCGGGACTAGCGGGGGGAATGAGCAGTTCTTC

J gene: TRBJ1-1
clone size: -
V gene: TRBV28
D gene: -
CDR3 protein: CASSRAGRAFF
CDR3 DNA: TGTGCCAGCAGTCGGGCAGGGCGAGCTTTCTTT

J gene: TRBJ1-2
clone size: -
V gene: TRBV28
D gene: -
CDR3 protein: CASSLRPRQVRGYGYTF
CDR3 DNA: TGTGCCAGCAGTTTAAGACCTAGACAGGTTAGGGGCTATGGCTACACCTTC

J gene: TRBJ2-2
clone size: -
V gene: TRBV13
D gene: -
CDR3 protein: CASSLMLTGNTGELFF
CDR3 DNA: TGTGCCAGCAGCTTAATGTTGACAGGGAACACCGGGGAGCTGTTTTTT

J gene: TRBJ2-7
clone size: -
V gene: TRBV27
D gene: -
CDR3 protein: CASSLSVRGRSYEQYF
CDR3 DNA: TGTGCCAGCAGTTTATCGGTCCGTGGGAGGTCCTATGAGCAGTACTTC

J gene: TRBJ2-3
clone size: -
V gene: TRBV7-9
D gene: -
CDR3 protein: CASSHLELLEIVSTDTQYF
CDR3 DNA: TGTGCCAGCAGTCATCTAGAGTTATTAGAAATTGTAAGCACAGATACGCAGTATTTT

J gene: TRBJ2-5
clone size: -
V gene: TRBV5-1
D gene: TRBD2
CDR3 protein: CASMEGSGSWGETQYF
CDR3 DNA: TGCGCCAGCATGGAAGGTAGCGGGAGTTGGGGAGAGACCCAGTACTTC

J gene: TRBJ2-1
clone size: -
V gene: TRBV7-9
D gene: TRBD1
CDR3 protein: CASSSRQGYNEQFF
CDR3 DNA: TGTGCCAGCAGCTCGCGACAGGGATACAATGAGCAGTTCTTC

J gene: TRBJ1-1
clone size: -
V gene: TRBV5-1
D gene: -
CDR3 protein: CASSLLTVNTEAFF
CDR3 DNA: TGCGCCAGCAGCTTGTTAACGGTGAACACTGAAGCTTTCTTT

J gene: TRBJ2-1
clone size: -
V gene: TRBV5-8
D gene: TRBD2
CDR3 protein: CASSLGLAGANSYNEQFF
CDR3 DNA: TGTGCCAGCAGCTTGGGACTAGCGGGAGCTAACTCCTACAATGAGCAGTTCTTC

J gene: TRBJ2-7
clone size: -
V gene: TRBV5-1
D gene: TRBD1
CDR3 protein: CASSSGTGSYEQYF
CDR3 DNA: TGCGCCAGCAGCTCCGGGACAGGGAGTTACGAGCAGTACTTC

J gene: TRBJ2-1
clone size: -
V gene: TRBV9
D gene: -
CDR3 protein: CASSVGGPSYNEQFF
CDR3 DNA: TGTGCCAGCAGCGTGGGGGGACCGTCCTACAATGAGCAGTTCTTC

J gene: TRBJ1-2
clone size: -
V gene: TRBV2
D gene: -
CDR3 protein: CASSEAGYGYTF
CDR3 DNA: TGTGCCAGCAGTGAAGCCGGCTATGGCTACACCTTC

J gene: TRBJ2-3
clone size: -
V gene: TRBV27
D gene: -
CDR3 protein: CASSSRTGDTQYF
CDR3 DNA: TGTGCCAGCAGTTCCCGAACAGGGGATACGCAGTATTTT

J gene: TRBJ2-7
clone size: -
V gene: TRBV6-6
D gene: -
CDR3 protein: CASSYRDSSYEQYF
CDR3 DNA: TGTGCCAGCAGTTATCGGGACTCTTCCTACGAGCAGTACTTC

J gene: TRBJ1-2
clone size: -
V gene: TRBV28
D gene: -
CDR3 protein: CASSLTTGNYGYTF
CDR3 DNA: TGTGCCAGCAGTTTAACTACAGGGAACTATGGCTACACCTTC

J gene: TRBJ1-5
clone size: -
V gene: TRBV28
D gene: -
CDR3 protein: CASITSRGGQPQHF
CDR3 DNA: TGTGCCAGCATTACGTCCAGGGGTGGTCAGCCCCAGCATTTT

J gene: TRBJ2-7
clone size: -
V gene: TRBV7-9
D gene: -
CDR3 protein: CSSSLDVGGVSYEQYF
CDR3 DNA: TGTTCCAGCAGCTTAGACGTCGGCGGAGTCTCCTACGAGCAGTACTTC

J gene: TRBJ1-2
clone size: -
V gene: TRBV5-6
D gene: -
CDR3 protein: CASSPDLANYGYTF
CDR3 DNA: TGTGCCAGCAGCCCAGACCTAGCTAACTATGGCTACACCTTC

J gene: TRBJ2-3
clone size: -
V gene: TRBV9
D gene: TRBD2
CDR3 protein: CASSGLAGGYTQYF
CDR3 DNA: TGTGCCAGCAGCGGGCTAGCGGGAGGATATACGCAGTATTTT